The rows below give T cell receptor beta chains drawn from one sample of a study of cytomegalovirus exposure and HLA in healthy donors. Some clones are missing from TCRdb's copy, which holds only in-frame ones; the method was immunoSEQ multiplex PCR. The sample has around 110,000 clones; over 8% are singletons. Specimen: PBMCs. The receptors here all came from a man under 40 in good health and CMV-seronegative. The CDR3 runs from the conserved cysteine through the conserved F or W. The D gene is left open where the match is weak. Clone size is given for some rows only: seen once, a few or many times, or a class if the clone is expanded.

length,D,V,J,size,CDR3,DNA
14,.,TRBV21-1,TRBJ2-7,.,CASSARRISYEQYF,TGTGCCAGCAGCGCTCGCAGGATCTCCTACGAGCAGTACTTC
16,.,TRBV18,TRBJ2-1,few,CASSIQERRSPNEQFF,TGTGCCAGCTCAATTCAGGAAAGGAGGTCCCCCAATGAGCAGTTCTTC
13,.,TRBV9,TRBJ2-5,.,CASSVAVQETQYF,TGTGCCAGCAGCGTTGCAGTTCAAGAGACCCAGTACTTC
14,.,TRBV4-1,TRBJ2-2,.,CASSQGPTTGELFF,TGCGCCAGCAGCCAAGGGCCGACAACTGGGGAGCTGTTTTTT
18,TRBD2,TRBV9,TRBJ2-2,.,CASSVSGLAGGDTGELFF,TGTGCCAGCAGCGTATCCGGACTAGCGGGGGGCGATACCGGGGAGCTGTTTTTT
14,.,TRBV7-2,TRBJ1-5,few,CASSLGGSGQPQHF,TGTGCCAGCAGCTTAGGAGGATCCGGGCAGCCCCAGCATTTT
15,.,TRBV5-4,TRBJ2-3,few,CASSEGLSPTDTQYF,TGTGCCAGCAGCGAGGGACTGTCCCCCACAGATACGCAGTATTTT
15,.,TRBV11-2,TRBJ1-5,.,CASSPAGYSNQPQHF,TGTGCCAGCAGCCCGGCGGGATATAGCAATCAGCCCCAGCATTTT
14,.,TRBV19,TRBJ1-2,few,CASSIAGQGYGYTF,TGTGCCAGTAGTATTGCAGGGCAGGGCTATGGCTACACCTTC
15,TRBD1,TRBV9,TRBJ2-3,few,CASSEAGGFTDTQYF,TGTGCCAGCAGCGAAGCAGGGGGCTTTACAGATACGCAGTATTTT
14,.,TRBV19,TRBJ1-5,.,CASSMSGRNQPQHF,TGTGCCAGTAGTATGTCAGGGCGCAATCAGCCCCAGCATTTT
13,.,TRBV27,TRBJ2-7,few,CASSPLTGYEQYF,TGTGCCAGCAGTCCTTTAACAGGGTACGAGCAGTACTTC
16,TRBD2,TRBV25-1,TRBJ2-7,.,CASSGGTSGTSYEQYF,TGTGCCAGCAGTGGAGGGACTAGCGGGACCTCCTACGAGCAGTACTTC
14,.,TRBV6-1,TRBJ2-7,few,CASSVSGLTYEQYF,TGTGCCAGCAGTGTTTCAGGGTTAACCTACGAGCAGTACTTC
17,.,TRBV23-1,TRBJ1-1,.,CASSQAPQGPRFAEAFF,TGCGCCAGCAGTCAGGCTCCACAGGGCCCTCGGTTCGCTGAAGCTTTCTTT
17,TRBD2,TRBV29-1,TRBJ2-2,few,CSVEGPSGGGDTGELFF,TGCAGCGTTGAAGGGCCTAGCGGGGGGGGTGACACCGGGGAGCTGTTTTTT
13,.,TRBV7-9,TRBJ2-7,.,CASSGRGGYEQYF,TGTGCCAGCAGCGGGAGAGGGGGCTACGAGCAGTACTTC
13,TRBD1,TRBV15,TRBJ1-1,few,CATSGQQGSEAFF,TGTGCCACCAGCGGACAACAGGGGTCTGAAGCTTTCTTT
12,.,TRBV29-1,TRBJ1-2,few,CSVDHSNYGYTF,TGCAGCGTTGACCACAGTAACTATGGCTACACCTTC
16,.,TRBV4-1,TRBJ1-5,.,CASSQVGQVRNQPQHF,TGCGCCAGCAGCCAAGTGGGGCAGGTTCGCAATCAGCCCCAGCATTTT
16,.,TRBV5-7,TRBJ1-5,.,CASSLAGGDSNQPQHF,TGTGCCAGCAGCCTGGCAGGCGGGGATAGCAATCAGCCCCAGCATTTT
12,.,TRBV11-2,TRBJ1-1,.,CASTISGSGAFF,TGTGCCAGCACCATCTCGGGGTCCGGAGCTTTCTTT
15,TRBD1,TRBV5-4,TRBJ1-1,few,CASSPTGKGASEAFF,TGTGCCAGCAGCCCGACGGGAAAGGGGGCATCTGAAGCTTTCTTT
15,.,TRBV10-3,TRBJ1-5,few,CAISPTHNSNQPQHF,TGTGCCATCAGTCCCACCCACAATAGCAATCAGCCCCAGCATTTT
13,.,TRBV5-4,TRBJ2-7,few,CASSLAGGEKQYF,TGTGCCAGCAGCTTGGCCGGCGGAGAGAAGCAGTACTTC
15,TRBD1,TRBV5-4,TRBJ1-4,.,CASSSQTGVYEKLFF,TGTGCCAGCAGCTCCCAGACAGGGGTTTATGAAAAACTGTTTTTT
16,TRBD2,TRBV6-1,TRBJ2-3,few,CASSGTSGSWPDTQYF,TGTGCCAGCAGTGGAACTAGCGGGAGCTGGCCAGATACGCAGTATTTT
15,TRBD1,TRBV5-5,TRBJ1-1,.,CASSPGTGWDTEAFF,TGTGCCAGCAGCCCTGGGACAGGGTGGGACACTGAAGCTTTCTTT
15,.,TRBV7-6,TRBJ2-7,.,CASSHRTESSYEQYF,TGTGCCAGCAGCCATAGGACAGAGAGCTCCTACGAGCAGTACTTC
14,.,TRBV18,TRBJ1-1,.,CASSPLGVGTEAFF,TGTGCCAGCTCACCACTAGGGGTAGGCACTGAAGCTTTCTTT
17,.,TRBV9,TRBJ2-3,.,CASSLTGNRELTDTQYF,TGTGCCAGCAGCCTGACCGGAAACCGGGAGCTCACAGATACGCAGTATTTT
13,.,TRBV4-3,TRBJ2-1,.,CASSQGQSSEQFF,TGCGCCAGCAGCCAAGGGCAGTCTAGTGAGCAGTTCTTC
14,TRBD1,TRBV30,TRBJ2-5,.,CAWSDDRVSETQYF,TGTGCCTGGAGTGATGACAGGGTCTCAGAGACCCAGTACTTC
15,TRBD1,TRBV25-1,TRBJ2-2,many,CASSEGDRDTGELFF,TGTGCCAGCAGTGAAGGGGACAGGGACACCGGGGAGCTGTTTTTT
14,TRBD2,TRBV7-8,TRBJ2-7,.,CASSLVAGQYEQYF,TGTGCCAGCAGCTTAGTAGCGGGGCAATACGAGCAGTACTTC
17,TRBD2,TRBV15,TRBJ2-3,few,CATSRDRLAVGEDTQYF,TGTGCCACCAGCAGAGATCGACTAGCGGTAGGCGAGGATACGCAGTATTTT
15,TRBD2,TRBV2,TRBJ2-5,few,CASSGTSGGSETQYF,TGTGCCAGCAGCGGGACTAGCGGGGGGTCGGAGACCCAGTACTTC
17,TRBD2,TRBV9,TRBJ2-2,.,CASSVGGGGASTGELFF,TGTGCCAGCAGCGTAGGGGGCGGGGGGGCTTCCACCGGGGAGCTGTTTTTT
15,TRBD2,TRBV28,TRBJ2-2,.,CASSLAGGPPGELFF,TGTGCCAGCAGTCTAGCGGGAGGGCCTCCCGGGGAGCTGTTTTTT
16,TRBD1,TRBV19,TRBJ1-3,.,CASSRGTASSGNTIYF,TGTGCCAGTAGTAGGGGGACAGCTAGCTCTGGAAACACCATATATTTT
13,TRBD1,TRBV9,TRBJ1-5,few,CASSEQGTQPQHF,TGTGCCAGCAGCGAACAGGGGACTCAGCCCCAGCATTTT
15,TRBD1,TRBV5-1,TRBJ2-2,.,CASSYPTGDTGELFF,TGCGCCAGCAGCTACCCGACAGGGGACACCGGGGAGCTGTTTTTT
15,.,TRBV9,TRBJ2-3,few,CASSPGSGSTDTQYF,TGTGCCAGCAGTCCAGGTTCGGGGAGCACAGATACGCAGTATTTT
15,TRBD1,TRBV6-5,TRBJ2-5,.,CASSQVGQGAWEQYF,TGTGCCAGCAGTCAGGTGGGACAGGGGGCCTGGGAGCAGTACTTC
17,TRBD2,TRBV4-3,TRBJ2-3,.,CASSQDLAGGLTDTQYF,TGCGCCAGCAGCCAAGATCTAGCGGGGGGTCTCACAGATACGCAGTATTTT
13,.,TRBV19,TRBJ2-5,.,CASSITVQETQYF,TGTGCCAGTAGTATTACAGTTCAAGAGACCCAGTACTTC
14,.,TRBV11-2,TRBJ1-6,few,CASSFLRGNSPLHF,TGTGCCAGCAGCTTCCTCAGGGGAAATTCACCCCTCCACTTT
15,.,TRBV5-1,TRBJ1-1,few,CASSSRDRHGTEAFF,TGCGCCAGCAGCTCGCGGGACCGCCACGGCACTGAAGCTTTCTTT
14,.,TRBV30,TRBJ2-7,few,CAWSTGTGLYEQYF,TGTGCCTGGAGTACCGGAACAGGGCTATACGAGCAGTACTTC
15,TRBD2,TRBV7-9,TRBJ2-1,.,CASSLGEGSYNEQFF,TGTGCCAGCAGCTTAGGGGAGGGGAGCTACAATGAGCAGTTCTTC
14,TRBD2,TRBV28,TRBJ2-7,few,CASSFSSGSYEQYF,TGTGCCAGCAGTTTCTCGAGCGGGAGCTACGAGCAGTACTTC
13,.,TRBV7-2,TRBJ2-7,once,CASSLKQGYEQYF,TGTGCCAGCAGTTTGAAACAGGGCTACGAGCAGTACTTC
14,.,TRBV12-2,TRBJ1-6,.,CASRPQGPNSPLHF,TGTGCAAGTCGCCCACAGGGGCCCAATTCACCCCTCCACTTT
13,TRBD1,TRBV29-1,TRBJ2-3,.,CSVAQGFLDTQYF,TGCAGCGTTGCACAGGGGTTTTTAGATACGCAGTATTTT
15,TRBD1,TRBV19,TRBJ1-2,.,CASSIVQGASYGYTF,TGTGCCAGTAGTATAGTACAGGGGGCTTCCTATGGCTACACCTTC
13,.,TRBV25-1,TRBJ2-5,few,CASRDSPQETQYF,TGTGCCAGCAGGGACAGCCCCCAAGAGACCCAGTACTTC
16,TRBD1,TRBV5-1,TRBJ2-3,few,CASSLALGTGADTQYF,TGCGCCAGCAGCTTGGCCCTTGGGACAGGGGCAGATACGCAGTATTTT
17,TRBD1,TRBV6-1,TRBJ2-7,.,CASSDRTGGASSYEQYF,TGTGCCAGCAGTGATAGGACAGGGGGCGCAAGCTCCTACGAGCAGTACTTC
13,.,TRBV6-1,TRBJ1-1,.,CASSAEGGSEAFF,TGTGCCAGCAGTGCCGAGGGAGGATCTGAAGCTTTCTTT